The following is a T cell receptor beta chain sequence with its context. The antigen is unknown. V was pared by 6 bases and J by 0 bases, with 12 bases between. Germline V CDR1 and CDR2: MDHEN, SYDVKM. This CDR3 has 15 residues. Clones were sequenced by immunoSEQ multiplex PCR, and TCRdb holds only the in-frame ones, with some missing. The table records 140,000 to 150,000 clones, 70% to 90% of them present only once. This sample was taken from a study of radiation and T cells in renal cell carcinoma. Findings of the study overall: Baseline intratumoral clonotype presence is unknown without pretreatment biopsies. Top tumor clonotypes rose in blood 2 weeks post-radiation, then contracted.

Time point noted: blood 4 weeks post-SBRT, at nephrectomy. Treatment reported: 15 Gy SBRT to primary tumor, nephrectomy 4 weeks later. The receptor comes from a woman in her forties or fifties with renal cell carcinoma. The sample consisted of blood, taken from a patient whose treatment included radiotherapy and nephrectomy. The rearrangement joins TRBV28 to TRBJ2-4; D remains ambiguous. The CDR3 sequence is CASRKETLAKNIQYF. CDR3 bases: TGTGCCAGCAGAAAGGAGACATTAGCCAAAAACATTCAGTACTTC.